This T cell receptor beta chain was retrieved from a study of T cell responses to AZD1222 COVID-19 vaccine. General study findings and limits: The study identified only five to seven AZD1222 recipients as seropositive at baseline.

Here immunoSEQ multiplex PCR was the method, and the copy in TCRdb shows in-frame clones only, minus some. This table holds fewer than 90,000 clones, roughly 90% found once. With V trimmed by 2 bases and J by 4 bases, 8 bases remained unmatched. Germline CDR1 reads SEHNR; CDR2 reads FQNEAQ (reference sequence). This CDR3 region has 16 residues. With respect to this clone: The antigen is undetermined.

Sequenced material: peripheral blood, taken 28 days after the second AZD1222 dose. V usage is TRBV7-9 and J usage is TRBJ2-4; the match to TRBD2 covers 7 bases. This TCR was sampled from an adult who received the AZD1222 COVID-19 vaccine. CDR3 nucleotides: TGTGCCAGCAGCTTAAACGTTGGACTAGGTAAAAACATTCAGTACTTC. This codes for CASSLNVGLGKNIQYF.